What follows describes a single T cell receptor beta chain. The same CDR3 also results from other DNA sequences found in this sample. The record originates from a study of blood T cell repertoires in COVID-19. Study summary: The study drew acute and convalescent COVID-19 samples from the United States, Italy and Spain. T cells, B-cell-depleted T cells, or PBMCs provided the cDNA or gDNA that served as material.

In the authors' methods: Nucleated cell number was recorded as an estimate derived from reference gene primer amplification. Produced via immunoSEQ multiplex PCR; TCRdb's table is partial and in-frame only. Clonal size and the V and J genes are those of that table, whereas D and trimming came from the DNA. Among tens of thousands of clones, 82% were seen once, and the ten largest hold roughly 12%. Sample: peripheral blood. This sequence originates from a man aged 80 or over with acute or convalescent COVID-19.

CDR3 nucleotides: TGTGCCAGCAGCTTCAGCGGGGGAGACTACGAGCAGTACTTC. Its protein product is CASSFSGGDYEQYF. The V gene is TRBV7-9, the J gene TRBJ2-7; 8 nucleotides align to TRBD2. V gave up 3 bases and J gave up 3 bases; unmatched junction bases: 4. The CDR3 spans 14 residues. Germline CDR1 reads SEHNR; CDR2 reads FQNEAQ (reference sequence).